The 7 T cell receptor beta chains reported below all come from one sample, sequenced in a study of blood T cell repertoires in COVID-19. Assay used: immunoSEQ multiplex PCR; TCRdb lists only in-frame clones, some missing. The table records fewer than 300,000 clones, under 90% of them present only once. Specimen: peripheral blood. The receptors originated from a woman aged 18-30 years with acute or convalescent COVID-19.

CDR3 in amino acids: CASRLATNGGNEQFF. The CDR3 DNA sequence: TGTGCCAGCAGACTCGCGACGAACGGGGGCAATGAGCAGTTCTTC. The chain joins TRBV7-2 to TRBJ2-1, with D possibly matching TRBD2 (6 bases). From germline, CDR1 is SGHTA and CDR2 FQGNSA. The CDR3 covers 15 residues. The germline V and J ends were trimmed by 6 bases and 6 bases, with 18 bases remaining between them.

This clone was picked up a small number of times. This CDR3 is CASSLGLAPYEQYF. The CDR3 DNA follows: TGTGCCAGCAGCTTAGGGTTGGCCCCCTACGAGCAGTACTTC. This chain uses TRBV13 with TRBJ2-7; D gene uncertain. V was clipped by 0 bases and J by 2 bases, with 8 bases between them. This CDR3 is 14 amino acids long. Per the germline V gene, CDR1 is PRHDT and CDR2 is FYEKMQ (reference sequence).

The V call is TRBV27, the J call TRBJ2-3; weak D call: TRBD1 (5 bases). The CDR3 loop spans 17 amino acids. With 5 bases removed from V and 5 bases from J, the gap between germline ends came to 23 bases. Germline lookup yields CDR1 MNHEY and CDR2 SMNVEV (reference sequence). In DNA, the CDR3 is TGTGCCAGCAGTCTCTTCACGACAGCAGCCCTAGTAGATACGCAGTATTTT. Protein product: CASSLFTTAALVDTQYF.

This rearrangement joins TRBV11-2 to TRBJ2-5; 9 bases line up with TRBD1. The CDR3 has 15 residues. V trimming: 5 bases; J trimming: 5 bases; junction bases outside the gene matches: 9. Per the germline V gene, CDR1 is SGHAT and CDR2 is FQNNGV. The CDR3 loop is CASSVRDRERETQYF. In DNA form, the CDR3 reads TGTGCCAGCAGCGTACGGGACAGGGAGAGGGAGACCCAGTACTTC.

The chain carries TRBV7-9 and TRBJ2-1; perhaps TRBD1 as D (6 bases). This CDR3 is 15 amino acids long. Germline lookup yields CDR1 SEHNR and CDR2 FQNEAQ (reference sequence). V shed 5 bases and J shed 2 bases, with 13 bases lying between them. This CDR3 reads CASSPGQSPYNEQFF. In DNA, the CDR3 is TGTGCCAGCAGCCCTGGACAGTCCCCCTACAATGAGCAGTTCTTC.

CDR3 sequence: CASSLPSGSYNEQFF. CDR3 coding DNA: TGCGCCAGCAGCTTGCCTAGCGGTTCCTACAATGAGCAGTTCTTC. This chain joins TRBV5-1 and TRBJ2-1; 7 bases map to TRBD2. The V gene end was trimmed by 1 base and the J gene end by 1 base; junction bases not matched to a gene: 2. The CDR3 consists of 15 residues. Germline V gives CDR1 SGHRS, CDR2 YFSETQ.

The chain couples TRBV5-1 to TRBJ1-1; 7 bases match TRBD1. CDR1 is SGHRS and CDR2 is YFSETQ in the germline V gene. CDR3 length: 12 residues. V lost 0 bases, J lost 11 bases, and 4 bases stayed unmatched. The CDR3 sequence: CASSLVGTDAFF. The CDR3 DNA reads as TGCGCCAGCAGCTTGGTTGGGACAGACGCTTTCTTT.